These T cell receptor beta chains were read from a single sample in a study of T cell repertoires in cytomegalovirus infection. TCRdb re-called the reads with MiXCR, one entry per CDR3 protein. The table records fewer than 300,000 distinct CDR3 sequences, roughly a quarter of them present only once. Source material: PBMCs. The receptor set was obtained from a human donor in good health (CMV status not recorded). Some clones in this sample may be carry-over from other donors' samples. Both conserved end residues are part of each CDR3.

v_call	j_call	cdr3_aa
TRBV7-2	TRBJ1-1	CASGKPGTGTNTEAFF
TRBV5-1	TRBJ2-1	CASSLTRGRTDNEQFF
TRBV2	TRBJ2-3	CASSVKRGGSDTQYF
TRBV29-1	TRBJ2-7	CSVIKSVAGVGRGKQYF
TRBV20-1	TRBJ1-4	CSASMDSATNEKLFF
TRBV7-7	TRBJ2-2	CASSLVVPGGIGNTGELFF
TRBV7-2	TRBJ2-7	CASSPNGLATHEQYF
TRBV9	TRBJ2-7	CASSVAGTTYEQYF
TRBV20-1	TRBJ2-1	CSAPNSGRTSNEQFF
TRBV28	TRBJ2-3	CASSLQSTDTQYF
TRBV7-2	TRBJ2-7	CASSLISWTSSYEQYF
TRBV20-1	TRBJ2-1	CSHFGEVEQFF
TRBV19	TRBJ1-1	CASSIQSWGGTEAFF
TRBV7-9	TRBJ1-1	CASSLKGGGSTEAFF
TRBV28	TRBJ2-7	CASSLSGRGSYEQHF
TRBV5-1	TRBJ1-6	CASSPGQAVNSPLHF
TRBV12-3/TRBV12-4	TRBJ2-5	CASSGTGSRETQYF
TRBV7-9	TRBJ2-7	CASSLAGLAEPYEQYF
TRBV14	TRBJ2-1	CASSQLTGAARNEQFF
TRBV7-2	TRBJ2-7	CASSTNHYEQYF
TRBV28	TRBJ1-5	CASSFPQSGNQPQHF
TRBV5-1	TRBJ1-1	CASSLARTVNTEAFF
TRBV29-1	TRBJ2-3	CSAKKRGITDTQYF
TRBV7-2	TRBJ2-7	CASSPGLARYEQYF
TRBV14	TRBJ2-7	CASSQGTGGSQGRLGEQYF
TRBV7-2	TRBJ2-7	CASSTTGYGAYEQYF
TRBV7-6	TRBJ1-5	CASSRGVIDQNQPQHF
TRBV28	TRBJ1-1	CASTKAGFTTEAFF
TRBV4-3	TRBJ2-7	CASSQDWAGSYEQYF
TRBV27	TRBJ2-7	CASSLRWGLYEQYF
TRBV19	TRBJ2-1	CASSENSLGEQFF
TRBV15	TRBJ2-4	CATSRDLFGIQYF
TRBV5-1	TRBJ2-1	CASSLVPSGDYNEQFF
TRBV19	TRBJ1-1	CASIRTGVGDTEAFF
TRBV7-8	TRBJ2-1	CASSLDYLSEQFF
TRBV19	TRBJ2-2	CALQRGNTGELFF
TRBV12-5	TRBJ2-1	CASGPGLASLNEQFF
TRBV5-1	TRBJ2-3	CASSYGQGSVTDTQYF
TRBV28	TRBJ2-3	CATTGPTDTQYF
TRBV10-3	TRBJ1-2	CAISGEANLYGYTF
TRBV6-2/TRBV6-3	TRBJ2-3	CASSPSLAGDIGRTGDTQYF
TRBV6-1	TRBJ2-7	CASSREGSSYEQYF
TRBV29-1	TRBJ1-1	CSVGTGGSTEAFF
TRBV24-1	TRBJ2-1	CATSESGKLRNEQFF
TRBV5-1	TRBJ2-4	CASSPLGGTNIQYF
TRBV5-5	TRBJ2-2	CASSAPPGHSNTGELFF
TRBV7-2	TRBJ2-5	CASSLGAGGGQETQYF
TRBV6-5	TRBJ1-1	CASSYMGPSLTEAFF
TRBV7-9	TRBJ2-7	CASSFTLGTFEGQYF
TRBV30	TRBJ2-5	CAWVDQQETQYF
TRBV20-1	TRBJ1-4	CSASSGQGLEKLFF
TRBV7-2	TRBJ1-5	CASSPLGPSNQPQHF
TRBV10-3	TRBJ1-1	CAISDQNRDGAFF
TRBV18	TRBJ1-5	CASSPPGAQGRQPQHF
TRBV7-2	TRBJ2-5	CASSLWGAGETQYF
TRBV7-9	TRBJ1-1	CASSVRDGGTEAFF
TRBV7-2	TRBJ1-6	CASSSRIPTYSPLHF
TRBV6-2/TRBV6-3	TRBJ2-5	CASEGVGRETQYF
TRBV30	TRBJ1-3	CAWSQTGSGNTIYF